The 12 T cell receptor beta chains presented below share a single source sample, sequenced in a study of T cells in Graves' hyperthyroidism and ophthalmopathy. Researchers amplified the TCR beta CDR3 regions from RNA transcripts. RT-PCR in the first round (using the HTBI primer set) targeted the TCR CDR3. Using its own MiXCR run on the multiplex PCR reads, TCRdb lists one record per CDR3 protein. The table has around 690,000 distinct CDR3 sequences, roughly 17% seen once; the top ten hold about 16%. Sequenced sample: blood. The source of these receptors is a man aged 45-65 years with Graves' hyperthyroidism.

The J gene is TRBJ1-1, the V gene TRBV29-1, with TRBD1 matching 7 bases. The CDR3 extends over 16 amino acids. From germline, CDR1 is SQVTM and CDR2 ANQGSEA. The junction had 12 bases not matched to a gene; V was cut back by 4 bases and J by 1 base. The CDR3 loop reads CSVGNDGTAPNTEAFF. CDR3 DNA: TGCAGCGTTGGCAACGACGGGACAGCACCGAACACTGAAGCTTTCTTT. The full variable domain, in which reference TRBV29-1 and TRBJ1-1 provide the parts outside the CDR3, is SAVISQKPSRDICQRGTSLTIQCQVDSQVTMMFWYRQQPGQSLTLIATANQGSEATYESGFVIDKFPISRPNLTFSTLTVSNMSPEDSSIYLCSVGNDGTAPNTEAFFGQGTRLTVV.

This clonotype was seen ten or more times. The chain links TRBV18 to TRBJ1-1; D uncertain. Germline V gene sequence: CDR1 KGHSH, CDR2 LQKENI. Trimming stripped 4 bases from V and 8 bases from J, with 14 bases between. This CDR3 comprises 13 residues. CDR3 in DNA: TGTGCCAGCTCACATATCACGTTAAGCGAAGCTTTCTTT. It is translated as CASSHITLSEAFF.

This clonotype was seen more than once but under ten times. The V and J genes are TRBV6-2 or TRBV6-3 and TRBJ2-2, with D uncertain. The V end was cut by 2 bases, the J end by 6 bases, with 10 bases between. Looked up from germline, CDR1 is MNHEY and CDR2 is SVGEGT. The CDR3 has 14 amino acids. The CDR3 nucleotides read TGTGCCAGCAGTTACCTCAGTCGGGCCGGGGAGCTGTTTTTT. This gives the protein CASSYLSRAGELFF.

This sequence joins TRBV15 and TRBJ1-2; D remains unclear. Germline values: CDR1 LNHNV, CDR2 YYDKDF (reference sequence). V lost 3 bases and J lost 5, with 10 bases in between. The CDR3 covers 13 residues. CDR3 region: CATSRTRQYGYTF. CDR3 nucleotides: TGTGCCACCAGCAGGACCAGGCAGTATGGCTACACCTTC. The complete variable domain, with remaining parts taken from reference TRBV15 and TRBJ1-2, reads DAMVIQNPRYQVTQFGKPVTLSCSQTLNHNVMYWYQQKSSQAPKLLFHYYDKDFNNEADTPDNFQSRRPNTSFCFLDIRSPGLGDTAMYLCATSRTRQYGYTFGSGTRLTVV.

Here the CDR3 reads CASSPGQSNTGELFF. CDR3 DNA sequence: TGTGCCAGCAGCCCCGGACAGAGTAACACCGGGGAGCTGTTTTTT. J is TRBJ2-2 and V is TRBV9, with D possibly matching TRBD1 (6 bases). The CDR3 has 15 residues. With 4 bases removed from V and 2 bases from J, the gap between germline ends came to 12 bases. Germline loops: CDR1 SGDLS, CDR2 YYNGEE.

There are many counts of this clonotype. The rearrangement uses TRBV6-2 or TRBV6-3 and TRBJ1-1; D not certain. Germline CDR1 and CDR2: MNHEY and SVGEGT. This CDR3 is 12 amino acids long. V shed 1 base and J shed 3 bases, with 3 bases lying between them. This CDR3 reads CASSYWDTEAFF. The CDR3 DNA reads TGTGCCAGCAGTTACTGGGACACTGAAGCTTTCTTT.

The rearrangement links TRBV6-1 to TRBJ1-5, with D possibly matching TRBD1 (5 bases). Trimming pared 6 bases from V and 3 bases from J, leaving 12 bases between. The CDR3 covers 14 residues. Looked up from germline, CDR1 is MNHNS and CDR2 is SASEGT. CDR3 in amino acids: CASSGLRDNQPQHF. The CDR3 region has the DNA TGTGCCAGCAGCGGGCTCAGGGACAATCAGCCCCAGCATTTT.

The V and J genes are TRBV25-1 and TRBJ2-1, with no clear D. V lost 0 bases, J lost 8 bases, and 11 bases lay in between. The germline CDR1 and CDR2 sequences are MGHDK and SYGVNS. The CDR3 sequence is 14 residues long. CDR3 coding DNA: TGTGCCAGCAGTGAATATGAGAACGGGCATGAGCAGTTCTTC. Protein product: CASSEYENGHEQFF.

This clonotype was seen many times. The chain has TRBV27 and TRBJ2-1, with TRBD2 identical over 11 bases. V dropped 3 bases and J dropped 11; count of bases not matched to a gene: 9. CDR1 and CDR2 from the germline V gene are MNHEY and SMNVEV (reference sequence). The CDR3 runs 15 residues. In nucleotides, the CDR3 is TGTGCCAGCAGTTTGGTAATAGCGGGAGGGGTTAAGCAGTTCTTC. It yields the protein CASSLVIAGGVKQFF.

This rearrangement joins TRBV6-2 or TRBV6-3 to TRBJ2-1; possible D gene TRBD2, 6 bases. CDR1 is MNHEY and CDR2 is SVGEGT in the germline V gene. Trimming stripped 5 bases from V and 2 bases from J, with 16 bases between. CDR3 length: 16 amino acids. CDR3 residues: CASSTKERVAYNEQFF. The CDR3 nucleotides read TGTGCCAGCAGTACCAAAGAGCGGGTCGCCTACAATGAGCAGTTCTTC.

This clonotype occurred many times. The chain recombines TRBV11-2 with TRBJ2-1; 7 positions agree with TRBD2. Germline lookup yields CDR1 SGHAT and CDR2 FQNNGV. This CDR3 is built from 23 residues. Trimming cost V 3 bases and J 0 bases; bases outside gene matches: 26. The CDR3 region is CASSFLSVYRRASGRTSYNEQFF. In DNA, the CDR3 is TGTGCCAGCAGCTTTTTGTCGGTTTACAGAAGGGCTAGCGGCCGCACCTCCTACAATGAGCAGTTCTTC. Together with reference TRBV11-2 and TRBJ2-1, the CDR3 gives the full variable domain: EAGVAQSPRYKIIEKRQSVAFWCNPISGHATLYWYQQILGQGPKLLIQFQNNGVVDDSQLPKDRFSAERLKGVDSTLKIQPAKLEDSAVYLCASSFLSVYRRASGRTSYNEQFFGPGTRLTVL.

This clonotype has just a few counts. This rearrangement joins TRBV20-1 to TRBJ1-2, with unresolved D. This CDR3 spans 12 amino acids. CDR1 DFQATT and CDR2 SNEGSKA come from the germline V gene (reference sequence). Between the trimmed V and J ends, which lost 4 bases and 4 bases, there was a span of 10 bases. The CDR3 loop is CSATDGLYGYTF. The CDR3 DNA sequence: TGCAGTGCTACGGACGGCCTCTATGGCTACACCTTC.